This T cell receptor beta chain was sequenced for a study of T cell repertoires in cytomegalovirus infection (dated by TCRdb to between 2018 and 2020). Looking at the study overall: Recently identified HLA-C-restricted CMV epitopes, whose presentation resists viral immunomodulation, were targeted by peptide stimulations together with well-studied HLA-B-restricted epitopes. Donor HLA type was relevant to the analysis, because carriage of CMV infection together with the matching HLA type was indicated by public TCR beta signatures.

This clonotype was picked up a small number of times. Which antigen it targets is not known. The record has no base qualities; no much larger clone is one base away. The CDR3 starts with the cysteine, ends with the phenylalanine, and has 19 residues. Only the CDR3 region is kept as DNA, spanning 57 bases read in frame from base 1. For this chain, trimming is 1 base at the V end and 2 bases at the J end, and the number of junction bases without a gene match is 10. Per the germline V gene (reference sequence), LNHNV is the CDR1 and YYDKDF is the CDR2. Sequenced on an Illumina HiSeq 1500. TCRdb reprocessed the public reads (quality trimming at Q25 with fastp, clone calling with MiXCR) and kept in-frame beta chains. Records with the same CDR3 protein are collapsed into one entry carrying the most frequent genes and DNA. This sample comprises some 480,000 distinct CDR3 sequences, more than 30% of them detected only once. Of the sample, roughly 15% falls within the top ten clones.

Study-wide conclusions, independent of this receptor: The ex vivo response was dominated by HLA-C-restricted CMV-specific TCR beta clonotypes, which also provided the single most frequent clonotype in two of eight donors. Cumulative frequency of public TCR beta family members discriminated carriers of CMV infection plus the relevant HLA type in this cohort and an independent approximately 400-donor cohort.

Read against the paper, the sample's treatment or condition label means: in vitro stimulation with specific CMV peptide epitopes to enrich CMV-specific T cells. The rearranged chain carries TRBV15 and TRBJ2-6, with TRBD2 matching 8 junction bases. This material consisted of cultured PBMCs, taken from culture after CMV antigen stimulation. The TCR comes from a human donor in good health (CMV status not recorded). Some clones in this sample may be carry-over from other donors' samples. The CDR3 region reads CATSRVRAGGPTGANVLTF. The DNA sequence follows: TGTGCCACCAGCAGAGTTAGGGCGGGAGGTCCCACTGGGGCCAACGTCCTGACTTTC.